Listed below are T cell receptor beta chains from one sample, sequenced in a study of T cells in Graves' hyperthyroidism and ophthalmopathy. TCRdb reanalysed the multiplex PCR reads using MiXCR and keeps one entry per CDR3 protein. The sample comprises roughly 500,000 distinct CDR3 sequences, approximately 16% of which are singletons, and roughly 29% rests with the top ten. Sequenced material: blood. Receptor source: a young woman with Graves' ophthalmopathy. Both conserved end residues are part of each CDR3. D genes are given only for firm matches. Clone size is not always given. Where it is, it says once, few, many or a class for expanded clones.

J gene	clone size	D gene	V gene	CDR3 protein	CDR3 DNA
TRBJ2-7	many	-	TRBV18	CASSPPVSYEQYF	TGTGCCAGCTCACCCCCTGTCTCCTACGAGCAGTACTTC
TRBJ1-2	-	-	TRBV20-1	CSAREGQGYGYTF	TGCAGTGCTAGAGAGGGGCAGGGTTATGGCTACACCTTC
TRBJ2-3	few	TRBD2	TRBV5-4	CASSSYLLAGNTDTQYF	TGTGCCAGCAGCTCGTACCTTCTAGCGGGTAACACAGATACGCAGTATTTT
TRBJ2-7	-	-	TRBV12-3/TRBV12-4	CASSLGSWGQYF	TGTGCCAGCAGTCTAGGTAGTTGGGGGCAGTACTTC
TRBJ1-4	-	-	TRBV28	CASSLEERANEKLFF	TGTGCCAGCAGTTTAGAGGAACGTGCTAATGAAAAACTGTTTTTT
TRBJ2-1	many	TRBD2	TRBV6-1	CASSLSGGGPYEQFF	TGTGCCAGCAGTTTGAGCGGGGGGGGGCCATATGAGCAGTTCTTC
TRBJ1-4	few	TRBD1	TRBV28	CATLHQGGGITNEKLFF	TGTGCCACCCTCCACCAGGGAGGGGGCATAACTAATGAAAAACTGTTTTTT
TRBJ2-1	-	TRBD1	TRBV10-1	CASRDSIPDEQFF	TGCGCCAGCCGGGACAGCATTCCCGATGAGCAGTTCTTC
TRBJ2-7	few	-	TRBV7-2	CASSTRRWNEQYF	TGTGCCAGCAGCACTCGACGGTGGAACGAGCAGTACTTC
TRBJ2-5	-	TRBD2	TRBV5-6	CASSLVTLAGGVKETQYF	TGTGCCAGCAGCTTGGTAACCCTAGCGGGAGGGGTAAAAGAGACCCAGTACTTC
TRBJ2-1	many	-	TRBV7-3	CASSFPGRQGDDEQFF	TGTGCCAGCAGCTTCCCGGGAAGGCAGGGTGACGATGAGCAGTTCTTC
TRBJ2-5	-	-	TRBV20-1	CSASRVRETQYF	TGCAGTGCTTCTCGGGTTAGAGAGACCCAGTACTTC
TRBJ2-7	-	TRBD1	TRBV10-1	CASSESGQSYEQYF	TGCGCCAGCAGTGAGTCGGGACAGTCTTACGAGCAGTACTTC
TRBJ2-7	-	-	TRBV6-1	CASWDGRPYEQYF	TGTGCCAGCTGGGACGGAAGACCTTACGAGCAGTACTTC
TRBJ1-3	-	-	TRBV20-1	CSAREGSNSGNTIYF	TGCAGTGCTAGAGAAGGCAGCAACTCTGGAAACACCATATATTTT
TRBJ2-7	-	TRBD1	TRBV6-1	CASNNRQGDEQYF	TGTGCCAGCAATAACCGACAGGGGGACGAGCAGTACTTC
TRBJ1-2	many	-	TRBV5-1	CASSLAGLSVLYGYTF	TGCGCCAGCAGCTTGGCCGGTTTAAGCGTCCTCTATGGCTACACCTTC
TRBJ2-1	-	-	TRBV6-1	CASSVDWNEQFF	TGTGCCAGCAGTGTTGACTGGAATGAGCAGTTCTTC
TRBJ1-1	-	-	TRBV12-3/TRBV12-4	CASTTTGYAEAFF	TGTGCCAGCACTACCACAGGGTACGCTGAAGCTTTCTTT
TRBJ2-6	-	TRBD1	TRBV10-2	CASRPNRDRAALTF	TGCGCCAGCAGGCCAAACCGGGACAGGGCCGCCCTGACTTTC
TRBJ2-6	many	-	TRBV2	CASRRRDLSSGANVLTF	TGTGCCAGCAGGCGCCGGGACCTAAGCTCTGGGGCCAACGTCCTGACTTTC
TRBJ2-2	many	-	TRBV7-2	CASSLEFVITGELFF	TGTGCCAGCAGCTTGGAGTTTGTAATCACCGGGGAGCTGTTTTTT
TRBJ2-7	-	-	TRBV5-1	CASSFGERAYEQYF	TGCGCCAGCAGCTTCGGAGAGAGAGCCTACGAGCAGTACTTC
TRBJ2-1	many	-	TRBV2	CASTMENEQFF	TGTGCCAGCACTATGGAAAATGAGCAGTTCTTC
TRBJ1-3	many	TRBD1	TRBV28	CASRTPTGQDRNTIYF	TGTGCCAGCAGAACTCCGACGGGACAGGATCGAAACACCATATATTTT
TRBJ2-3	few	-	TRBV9	CASSPRLGSTDTQYF	TGTGCCAGCAGCCCACGGTTAGGGAGCACAGATACGCAGTATTTT
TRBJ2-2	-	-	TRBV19	CASSVGTLDRWELFF	TGTGCCAGTAGTGTCGGGACTCTTGACCGTTGGGAGCTGTTTTTT
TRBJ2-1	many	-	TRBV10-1	CASSESGMTSYNEQFF	TGCGCCAGCAGTGAGTCAGGGATGACCTCCTACAATGAGCAGTTCTTC
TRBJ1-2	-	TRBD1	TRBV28	CASSLRTGDGYTF	TGTGCCAGCAGTTTGAGGACAGGGGATGGCTACACCTTC
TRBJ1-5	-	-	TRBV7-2	CASSLEAELNQPQHF	TGTGCCAGCAGCTTAGAGGCAGAGCTAAATCAGCCCCAGCATTTT
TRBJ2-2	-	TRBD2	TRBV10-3	CAISVGGGETGELFF	TGTGCCATCAGCGTCGGGGGAGGGGAAACCGGGGAGCTGTTTTTT
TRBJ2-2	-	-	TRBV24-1	CATSDQKQELFF	TGTGCCACCAGTGATCAGAAACAAGAGCTGTTTTTT
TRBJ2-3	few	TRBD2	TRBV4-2	CASSQELTSGALKAFSTDTQYF	TGTGCCAGCAGCCAAGAGTTAACTAGCGGGGCTCTTAAGGCTTTTAGCACAGATACGCAGTATTTT
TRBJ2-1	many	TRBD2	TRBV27	CASTAGIAYNEQFF	TGTGCCAGCACAGCGGGAATAGCCTACAATGAGCAGTTCTTC
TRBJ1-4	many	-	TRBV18	CASGAYPATNEKLFF	TGTGCCAGCGGCGCATACCCCGCAACTAATGAAAAACTGTTTTTT
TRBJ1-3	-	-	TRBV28	CASSLPLSLGNTIYF	TGTGCCAGCAGCCTACCTCTGTCCCTTGGAAACACCATATATTTT
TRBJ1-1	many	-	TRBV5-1	CASSLDRKGGDTEAFF	TGCGCCAGCAGCTTGGACAGGAAGGGGGGGGACACTGAAGCTTTCTTT
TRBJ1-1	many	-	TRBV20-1	CSAQRTAAKAFF	TGCAGTGCCCAAAGGACAGCCGCTAAAGCTTTCTTT
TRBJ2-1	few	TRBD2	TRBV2	CASRPAGSRYNEQFF	TGTGCCAGTAGGCCAGCGGGAAGCCGTTACAATGAGCAGTTCTTC